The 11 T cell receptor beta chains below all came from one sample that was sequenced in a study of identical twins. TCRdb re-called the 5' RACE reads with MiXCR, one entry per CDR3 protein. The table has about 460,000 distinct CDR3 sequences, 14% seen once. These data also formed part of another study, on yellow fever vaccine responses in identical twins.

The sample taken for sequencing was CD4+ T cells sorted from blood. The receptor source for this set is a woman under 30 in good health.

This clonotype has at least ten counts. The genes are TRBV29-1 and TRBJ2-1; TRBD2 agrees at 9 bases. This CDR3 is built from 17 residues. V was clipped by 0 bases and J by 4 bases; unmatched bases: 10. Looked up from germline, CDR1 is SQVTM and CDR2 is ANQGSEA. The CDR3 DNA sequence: TGCAGCGTTGAAGATCGTCTAGCGGGAAGTTTTTACAATGAGCAGTTCTTC. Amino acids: CSVEDRLAGSFYNEQFF.

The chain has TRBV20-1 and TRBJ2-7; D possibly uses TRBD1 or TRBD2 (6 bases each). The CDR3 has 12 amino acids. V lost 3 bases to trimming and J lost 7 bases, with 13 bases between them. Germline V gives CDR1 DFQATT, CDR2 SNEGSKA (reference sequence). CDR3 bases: TGCAGTGCTAGTTCGGGGGCTCGGGAGCAGTACTTC. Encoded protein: CSASSGAREQYF.

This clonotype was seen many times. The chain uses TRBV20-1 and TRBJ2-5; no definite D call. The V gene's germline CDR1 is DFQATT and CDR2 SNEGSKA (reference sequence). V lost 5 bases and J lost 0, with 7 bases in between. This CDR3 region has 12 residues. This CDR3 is CSAGWYQETQYF. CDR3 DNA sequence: TGCAGTGCTGGTTGGTACCAAGAGACCCAGTACTTC.

CDR3: CATSDLGGAWNTGELFF. The CDR3 DNA reads as TGTGCCACCAGTGATTTGGGGGGGGCCTGGAACACCGGGGAGCTGTTTTTT. This rearrangement joins TRBV24-1 to TRBJ2-2; possibly TRBD2 for D (7 bases). V was cut by 0 bases and J by 1 base, with 11 bases left in between. CDR3 length: 17 amino acids. Per the germline V gene, CDR1 is KGHDR and CDR2 is SFDVKD.

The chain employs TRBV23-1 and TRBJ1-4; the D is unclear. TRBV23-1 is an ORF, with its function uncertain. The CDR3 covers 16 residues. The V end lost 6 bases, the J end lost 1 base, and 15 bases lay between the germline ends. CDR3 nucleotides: TGCGCCAGCAGACCTACCGTTGGGGAAACTAATGAAAAACTGTTTTTT. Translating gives CASRPTVGETNEKLFF.

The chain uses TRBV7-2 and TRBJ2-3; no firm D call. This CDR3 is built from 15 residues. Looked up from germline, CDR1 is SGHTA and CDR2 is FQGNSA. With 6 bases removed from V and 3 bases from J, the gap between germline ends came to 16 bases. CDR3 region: CASSFAPQATDTQYF. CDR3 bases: TGTGCCAGCAGTTTCGCGCCCCAGGCGACAGATACGCAGTATTTT.

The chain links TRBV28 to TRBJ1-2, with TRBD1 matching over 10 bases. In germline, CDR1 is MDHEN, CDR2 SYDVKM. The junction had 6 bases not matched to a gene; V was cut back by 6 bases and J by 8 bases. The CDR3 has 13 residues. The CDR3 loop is CASSRTGGNGYTF. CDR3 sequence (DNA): TGTGCCAGCAGCCGGACAGGGGGAAACGGCTACACCTTC.

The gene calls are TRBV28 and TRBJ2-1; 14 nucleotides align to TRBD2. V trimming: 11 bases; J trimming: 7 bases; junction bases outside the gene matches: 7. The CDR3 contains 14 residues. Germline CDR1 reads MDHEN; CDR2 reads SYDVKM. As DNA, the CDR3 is TGTGCCTCTGGACTAGCGGGAGGTTGGAATGAGCAGTTCTTC. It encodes CASGLAGGWNEQFF.

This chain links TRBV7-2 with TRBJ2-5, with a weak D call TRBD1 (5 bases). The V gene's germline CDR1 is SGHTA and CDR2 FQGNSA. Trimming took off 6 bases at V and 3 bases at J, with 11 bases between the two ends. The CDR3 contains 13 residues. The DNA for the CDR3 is TGTGCCAGCAGTTACGACAGAGAAGAGACCCAGTACTTC. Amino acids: CASSYDREETQYF.

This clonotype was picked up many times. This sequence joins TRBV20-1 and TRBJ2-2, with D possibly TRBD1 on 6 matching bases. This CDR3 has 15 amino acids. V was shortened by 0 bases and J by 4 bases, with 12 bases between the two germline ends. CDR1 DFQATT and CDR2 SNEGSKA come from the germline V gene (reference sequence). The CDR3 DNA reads TGCAGTGCTAGAGAATACAGGGCGCGCACCGGGGAGCTGTTTTTT. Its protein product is CSAREYRARTGELFF.

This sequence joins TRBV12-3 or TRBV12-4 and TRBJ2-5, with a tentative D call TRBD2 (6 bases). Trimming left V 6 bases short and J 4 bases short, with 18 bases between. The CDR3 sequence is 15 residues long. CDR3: CASSHPLTSRETQYF. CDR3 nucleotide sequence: TGTGCCAGCAGCCATCCCCTAACTAGCCGAGAGACCCAGTACTTC.